The clone carrying this TCR beta chain occurred many times. No antigen is known for it. The sample belongs to a study of molecular identifiers for immune sequencing clone quantification. Whole-study results and caveats: Clones with over 20 RNA copies captured over 97% of effector molecules but under 1% of naive ones. Roughly 950,000 naive cells reportedly did not prevent detection of spiked Jurkat TCR RNA from one cell.

MiXCR, applied by TCRdb to the PCR reads, yields one record per CDR3 protein. The sample yields around 480,000 distinct CDR3 sequences, about 20% seen once. A CD8+CD4-CCR7+CD45RA+ phenotype served as the sorting definition for naive CD8 T cells. The sequenced sample was naive CD8+ T cells from blood, with Jurkat cell RNA spiked in. Documented subset: FACS-sorted CD8+CD4-CCR7+CD45RA+ naive T cells. The receptor comes from a human donor in good health. Some libraries in this study had Jurkat cell RNA spiked in.

The CDR3 DNA reads as TGTGCCAGCGGACCACCCGAAGAGACCCAGTACTTC. This encodes CASGPPEETQYF. The V call is TRBV5-6, the J call TRBJ2-5; D remains ambiguous. Trimming took 7 bases from V and 3 from J, leaving 10 bases between them. Looked up from germline, CDR1 is SGHDT and CDR2 is YYEEEE. This CDR3 has 12 residues.